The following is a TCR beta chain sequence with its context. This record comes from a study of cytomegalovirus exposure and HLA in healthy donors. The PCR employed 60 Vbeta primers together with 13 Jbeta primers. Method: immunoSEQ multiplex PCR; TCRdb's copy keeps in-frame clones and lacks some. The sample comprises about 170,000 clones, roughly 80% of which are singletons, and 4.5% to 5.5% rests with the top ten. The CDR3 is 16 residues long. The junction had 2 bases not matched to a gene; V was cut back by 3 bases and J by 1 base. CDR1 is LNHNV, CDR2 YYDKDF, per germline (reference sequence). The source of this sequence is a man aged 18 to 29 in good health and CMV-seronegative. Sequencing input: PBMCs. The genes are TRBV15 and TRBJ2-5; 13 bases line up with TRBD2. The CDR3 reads CATSSGTSGTQETQYF. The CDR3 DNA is TGTGCCACCAGCAGCGGGACTAGCGGGACCCAAGAGACCCAGTACTTC. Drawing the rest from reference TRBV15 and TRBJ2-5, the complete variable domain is DAMVIQNPRYQVTQFGKPVTLSCSQTLNHNVMYWYQQKSSQAPKLLFHYYDKDFNNEADTPDNFQSRRPNTSFCFLDIRSPGLGDTAMYLCATSSGTSGTQETQYFGPGTRLLVL.